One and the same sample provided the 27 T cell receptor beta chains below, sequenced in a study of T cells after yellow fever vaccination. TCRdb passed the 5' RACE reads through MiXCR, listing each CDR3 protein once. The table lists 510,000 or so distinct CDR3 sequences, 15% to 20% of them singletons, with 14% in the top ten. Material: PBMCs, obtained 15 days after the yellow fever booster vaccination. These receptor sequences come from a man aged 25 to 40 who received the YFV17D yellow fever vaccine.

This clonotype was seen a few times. CDR3 sequence: CAVRDSNQPQHF. The CDR3 DNA is TGTGCCGTCAGGGATAGCAATCAGCCCCAGCATTTT. This chain links TRBV28 with TRBJ1-5, with a tentative D call TRBD1 (5 bases). Trimming took 11 bases from V and 0 from J, leaving 8 bases between them. This CDR3 region has 12 residues. The germline gives CDR1 MDHEN, CDR2 SYDVKM.

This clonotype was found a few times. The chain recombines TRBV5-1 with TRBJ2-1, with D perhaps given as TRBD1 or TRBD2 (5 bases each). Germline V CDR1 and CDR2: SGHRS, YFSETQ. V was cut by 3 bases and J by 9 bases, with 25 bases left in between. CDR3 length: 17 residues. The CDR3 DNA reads TGCGCCAGCAGCTCGGGCGTTCTGGGGGTTCTATCGGGTGAGCAGTTCTTC. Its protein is CASSSGVLGVLSGEQFF.

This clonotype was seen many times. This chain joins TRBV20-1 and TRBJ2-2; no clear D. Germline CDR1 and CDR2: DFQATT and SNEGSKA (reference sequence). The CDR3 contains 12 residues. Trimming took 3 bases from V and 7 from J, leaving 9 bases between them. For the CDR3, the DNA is TGCAGTGCTAGTCAGGTCGGCGGGGAGCTGTTTTTT. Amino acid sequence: CSASQVGGELFF.

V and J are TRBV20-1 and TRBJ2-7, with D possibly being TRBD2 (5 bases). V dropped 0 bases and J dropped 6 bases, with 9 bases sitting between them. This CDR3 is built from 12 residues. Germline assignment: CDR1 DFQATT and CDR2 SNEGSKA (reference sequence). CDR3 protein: CSAREGGIEQYF. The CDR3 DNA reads TGCAGTGCTAGAGAAGGAGGAATCGAGCAGTACTTC.

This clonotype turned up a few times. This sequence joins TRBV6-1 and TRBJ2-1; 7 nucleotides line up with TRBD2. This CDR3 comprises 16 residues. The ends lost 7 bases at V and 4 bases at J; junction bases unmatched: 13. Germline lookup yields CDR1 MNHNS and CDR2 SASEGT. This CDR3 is CASIPKAGIGYNEQFF. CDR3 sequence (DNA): TGTGCCAGCATCCCGAAAGCGGGAATCGGGTACAATGAGCAGTTCTTC.

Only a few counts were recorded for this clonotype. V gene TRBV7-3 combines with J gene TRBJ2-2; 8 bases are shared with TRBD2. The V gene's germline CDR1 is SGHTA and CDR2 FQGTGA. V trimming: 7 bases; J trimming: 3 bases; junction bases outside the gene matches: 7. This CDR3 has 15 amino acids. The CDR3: CASTTGRGDTGELFF. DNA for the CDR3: TGTGCCAGCACTACCGGGCGGGGGGACACCGGGGAGCTGTTTTTT.

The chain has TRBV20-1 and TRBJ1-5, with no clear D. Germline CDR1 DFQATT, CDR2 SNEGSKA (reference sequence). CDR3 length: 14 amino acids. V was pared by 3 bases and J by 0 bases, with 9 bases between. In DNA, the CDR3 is TGCAGTGCTAGCCTAGACACTAGCAATCAGCCCCAGCATTTT. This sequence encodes CSASLDTSNQPQHF.

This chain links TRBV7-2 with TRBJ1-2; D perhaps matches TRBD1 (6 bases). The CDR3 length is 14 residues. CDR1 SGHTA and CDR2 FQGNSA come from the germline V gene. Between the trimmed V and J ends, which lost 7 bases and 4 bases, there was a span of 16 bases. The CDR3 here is CASTQGTTGYGYTF. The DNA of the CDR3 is TGTGCCAGCACCCAGGGGACAACCGGCTATGGCTACACCTTC.

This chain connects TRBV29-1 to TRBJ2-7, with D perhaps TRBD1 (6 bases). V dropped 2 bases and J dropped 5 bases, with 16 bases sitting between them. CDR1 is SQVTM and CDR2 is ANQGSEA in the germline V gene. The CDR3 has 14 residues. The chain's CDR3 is CSVEIWGLTNEQYF. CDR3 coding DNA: TGCAGCGTTGAAATATGGGGGCTGACGAACGAGCAGTACTTC.

CDR3 sequence: CASKTKISGGQETQYF. CDR3 coding DNA: TGCGCCAGCAAAACTAAAATTTCAGGGGGCCAAGAGACCCAGTACTTC. This chain uses TRBV5-1 with TRBJ2-5, with 7 bases aligning to TRBD1. Trimming at V came to 6 bases and at J to 1 base, leaving 12 bases not matched to a gene. This CDR3 contains 16 residues. Per the germline V gene, CDR1 is SGHRS and CDR2 is YFSETQ. Using reference TRBV5-1 and TRBJ2-5 for the parts outside the CDR3, the full variable domain is KAGVTQTPRYLIKTRGQQVTLSCSPISGHRSVSWYQQTPGQGLQFLFEYFSETQRNKGNFPGRFSGRQFSNSRSEMNVSTLELGDSALYLCASKTKISGGQETQYFGPGTRLLVL.

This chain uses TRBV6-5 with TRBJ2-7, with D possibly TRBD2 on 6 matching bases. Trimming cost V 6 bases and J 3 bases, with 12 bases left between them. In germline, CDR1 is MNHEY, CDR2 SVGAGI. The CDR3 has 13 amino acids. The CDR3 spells CASRRLGGYEQYF. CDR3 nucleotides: TGTGCCAGCAGAAGACTGGGAGGCTACGAGCAGTACTTC.

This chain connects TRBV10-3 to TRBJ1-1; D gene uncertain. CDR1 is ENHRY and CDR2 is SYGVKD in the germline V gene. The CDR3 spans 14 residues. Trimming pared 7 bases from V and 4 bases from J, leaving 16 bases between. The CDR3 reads CAIKEEPVFTEAFF. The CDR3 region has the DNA TGTGCCATCAAGGAGGAGCCGGTGTTCACTGAAGCTTTCTTT.

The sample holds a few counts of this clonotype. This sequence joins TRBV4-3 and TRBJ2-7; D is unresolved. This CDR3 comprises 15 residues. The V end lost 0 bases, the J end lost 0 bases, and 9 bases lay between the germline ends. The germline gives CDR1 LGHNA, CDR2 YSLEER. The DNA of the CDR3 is TGCGCCAGCAGCCAAGATGCTTCAATCTCCTACGAGCAGTACTTC. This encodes CASSQDASISYEQYF.

Here the CDR3 DNA reads TGTGCCACCAGCAGACCTGCTCTGGATACGCAGTATTTT. Translating gives CATSRPALDTQYF. This chain joins TRBV15 and TRBJ2-3; unclear D gene. V lost 2 bases and J 6 bases, leaving 9 bases between the germline ends. The germline V gene encodes CDR1 LNHNV and CDR2 YYDKDF (reference sequence). The length of the CDR3 is 13 residues.

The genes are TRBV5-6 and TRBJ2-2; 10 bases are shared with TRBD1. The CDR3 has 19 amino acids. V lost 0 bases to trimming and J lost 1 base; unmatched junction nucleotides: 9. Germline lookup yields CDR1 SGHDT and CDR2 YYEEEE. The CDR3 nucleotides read TGTGCCAGCAGCTTGGCATGGGGACAGGGGACCGTGAACACCGGGGAGCTGTTTTTT. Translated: CASSLAWGQGTVNTGELFF.

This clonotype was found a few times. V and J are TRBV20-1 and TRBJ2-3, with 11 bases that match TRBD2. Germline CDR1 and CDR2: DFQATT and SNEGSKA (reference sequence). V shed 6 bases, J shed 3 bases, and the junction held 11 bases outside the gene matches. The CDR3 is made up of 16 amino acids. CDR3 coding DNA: TGCAGTGCCAAGCTGTTAGCGGGAGGGATGACAGATACGCAGTATTTT. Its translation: CSAKLLAGGMTDTQYF.

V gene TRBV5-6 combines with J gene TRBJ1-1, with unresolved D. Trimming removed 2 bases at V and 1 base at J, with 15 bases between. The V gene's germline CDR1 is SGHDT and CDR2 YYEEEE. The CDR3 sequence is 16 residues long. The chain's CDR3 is CASSFRPTYENTEAFF. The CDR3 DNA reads TGTGCCAGCAGCTTTCGTCCGACTTACGAGAACACTGAAGCTTTCTTT.

The CDR3 DNA follows: TGTGCCAGCATCCTTGACAGGGAGAGAGGTCCCCTCCACTTT. Its translation: CASILDRERGPLHF. This chain connects TRBV5-5 to TRBJ1-6, with 7 nucleotides matching TRBD1. Germline CDR1 is SGHKS and CDR2 is YYEKEE (reference sequence). Trimming took 6 bases from V and 13 from J; bases not matched to a gene: 13. This CDR3 spans 14 amino acids. Together with reference TRBV5-5 and TRBJ1-6, the CDR3 gives the full variable domain: DAGVTQSPTHLIKTRGQQVTLRCSPISGHKSVSWYQQVLGQGPQFIFQYYEKEERGRGNFPDRFSARQFPNYSSELNVNALLLGDSALYLCASILDRERGPLHFGNGTRLTVT.

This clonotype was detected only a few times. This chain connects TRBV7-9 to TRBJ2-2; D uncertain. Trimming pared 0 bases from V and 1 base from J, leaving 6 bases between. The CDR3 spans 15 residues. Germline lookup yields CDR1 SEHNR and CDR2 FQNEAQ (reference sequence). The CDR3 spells CASSLASLNTGELFF. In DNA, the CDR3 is TGTGCCAGCAGCTTAGCGTCCCTGAACACCGGGGAGCTGTTTTTT. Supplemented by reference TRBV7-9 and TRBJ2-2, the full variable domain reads DTGVSQNPRHKITKRGQNVTFRCDPISEHNRLYWYRQTLGQGPEFLTYFQNEAQLEKSRLLSDRFSAERPKGSFSTLEIQRTEQGDSAMYLCASSLASLNTGELFFGEGSRLTVL.

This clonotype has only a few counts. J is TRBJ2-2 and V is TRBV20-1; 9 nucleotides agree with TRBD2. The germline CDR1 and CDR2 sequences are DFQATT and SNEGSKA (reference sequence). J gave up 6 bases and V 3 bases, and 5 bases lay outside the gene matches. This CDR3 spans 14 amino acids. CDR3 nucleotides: TGCAGTGCTAGTTCGCGGGAGGGCCCCGGGGAGCTGTTTTTT. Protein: CSASSREGPGELFF.

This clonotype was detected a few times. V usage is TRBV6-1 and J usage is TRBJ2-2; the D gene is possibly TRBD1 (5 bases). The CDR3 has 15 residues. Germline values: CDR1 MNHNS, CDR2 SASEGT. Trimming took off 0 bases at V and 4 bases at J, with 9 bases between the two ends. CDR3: CASSEARQGTGELFF. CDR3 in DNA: TGTGCCAGCAGTGAAGCGCGTCAGGGCACCGGGGAGCTGTTTTTT.

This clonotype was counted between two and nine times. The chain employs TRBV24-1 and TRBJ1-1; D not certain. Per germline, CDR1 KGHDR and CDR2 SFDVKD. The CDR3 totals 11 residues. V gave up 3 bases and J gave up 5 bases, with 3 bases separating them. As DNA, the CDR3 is TGTGCCACCAGTGATCGGACTGAAGCTTTCTTT. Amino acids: CATSDRTEAFF.

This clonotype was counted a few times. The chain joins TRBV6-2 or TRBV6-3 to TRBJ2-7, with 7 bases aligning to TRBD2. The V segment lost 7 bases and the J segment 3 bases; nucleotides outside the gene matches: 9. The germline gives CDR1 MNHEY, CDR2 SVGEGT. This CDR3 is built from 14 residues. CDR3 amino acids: CASTPGPGGYEQYF. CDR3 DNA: TGTGCCAGCACTCCGGGGCCGGGGGGCTACGAGCAGTACTTC.

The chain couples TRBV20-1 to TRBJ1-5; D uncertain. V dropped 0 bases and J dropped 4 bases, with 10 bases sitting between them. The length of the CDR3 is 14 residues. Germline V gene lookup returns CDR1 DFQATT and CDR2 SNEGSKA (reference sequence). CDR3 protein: CSARDLGPNQPQHF. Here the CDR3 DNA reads TGCAGTGCTAGAGATTTAGGACCTAATCAGCCCCAGCATTTT.

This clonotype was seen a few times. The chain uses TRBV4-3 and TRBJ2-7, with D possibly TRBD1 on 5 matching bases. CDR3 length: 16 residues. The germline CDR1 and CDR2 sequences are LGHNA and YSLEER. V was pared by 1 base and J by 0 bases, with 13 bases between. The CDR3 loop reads CASSQVAAGNSYEQYF. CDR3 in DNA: TGCGCCAGCAGCCAAGTTGCTGCAGGGAACTCCTACGAGCAGTACTTC.

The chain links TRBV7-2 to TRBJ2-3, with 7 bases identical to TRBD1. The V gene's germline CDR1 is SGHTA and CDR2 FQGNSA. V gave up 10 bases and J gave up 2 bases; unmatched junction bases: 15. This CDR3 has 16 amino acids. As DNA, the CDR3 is TGTGCCACCAGAACTACAGGGGCTCTAGCCACAGATACGCAGTATTTT. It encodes CATRTTGALATDTQYF.

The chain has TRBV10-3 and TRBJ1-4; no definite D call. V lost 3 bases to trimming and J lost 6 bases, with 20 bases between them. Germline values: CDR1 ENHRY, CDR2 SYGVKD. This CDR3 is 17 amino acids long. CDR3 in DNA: TGTGCCATCAGTGACGGCCTAACCGGGGTTTCGGATGAAAAACTGTTTTTT. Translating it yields CAISDGLTGVSDEKLFF.